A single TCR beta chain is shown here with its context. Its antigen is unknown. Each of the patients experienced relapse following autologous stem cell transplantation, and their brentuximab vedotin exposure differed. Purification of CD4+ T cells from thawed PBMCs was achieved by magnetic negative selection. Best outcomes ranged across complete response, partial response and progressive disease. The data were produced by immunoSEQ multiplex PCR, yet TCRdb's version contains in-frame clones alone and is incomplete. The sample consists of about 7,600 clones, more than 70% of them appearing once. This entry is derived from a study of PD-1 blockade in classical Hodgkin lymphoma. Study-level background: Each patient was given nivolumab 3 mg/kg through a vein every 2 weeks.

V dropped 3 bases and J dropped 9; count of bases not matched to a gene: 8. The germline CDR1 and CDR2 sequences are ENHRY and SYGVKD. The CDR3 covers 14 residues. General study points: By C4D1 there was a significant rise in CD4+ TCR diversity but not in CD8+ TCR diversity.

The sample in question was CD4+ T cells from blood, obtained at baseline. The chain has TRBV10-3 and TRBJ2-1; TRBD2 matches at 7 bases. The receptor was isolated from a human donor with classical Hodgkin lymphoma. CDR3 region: CAISDHLAEGEQFF. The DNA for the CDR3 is TGTGCCATCAGTGATCATCTAGCGGAGGGTGAGCAGTTCTTC.